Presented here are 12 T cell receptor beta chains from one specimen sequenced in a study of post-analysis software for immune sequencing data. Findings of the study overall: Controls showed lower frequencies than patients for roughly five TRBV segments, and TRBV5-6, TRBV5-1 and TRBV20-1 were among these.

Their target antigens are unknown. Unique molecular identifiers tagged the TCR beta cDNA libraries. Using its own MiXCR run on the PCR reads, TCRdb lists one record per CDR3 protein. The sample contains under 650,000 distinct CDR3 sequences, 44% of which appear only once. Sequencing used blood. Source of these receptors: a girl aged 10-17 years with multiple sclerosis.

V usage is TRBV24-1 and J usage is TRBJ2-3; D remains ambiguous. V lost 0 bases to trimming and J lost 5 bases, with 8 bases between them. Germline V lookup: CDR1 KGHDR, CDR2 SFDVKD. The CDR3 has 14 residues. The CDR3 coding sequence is TGTGCCACCAGTGATTTGTGGCTGGAAGATACGCAGTATTTT. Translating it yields CATSDLWLEDTQYF.

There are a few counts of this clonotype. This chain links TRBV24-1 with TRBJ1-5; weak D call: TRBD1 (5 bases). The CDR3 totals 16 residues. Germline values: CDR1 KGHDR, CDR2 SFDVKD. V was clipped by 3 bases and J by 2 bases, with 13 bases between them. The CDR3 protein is CATSDNGGSGNQPQHF. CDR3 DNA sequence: TGTGCCACCAGTGATAATGGGGGATCGGGCAATCAGCCCCAGCATTTT.

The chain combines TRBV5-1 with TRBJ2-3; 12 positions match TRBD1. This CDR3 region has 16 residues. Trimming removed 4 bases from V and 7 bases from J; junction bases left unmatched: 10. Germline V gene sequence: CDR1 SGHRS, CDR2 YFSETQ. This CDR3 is CASSARGQGAINTQYF. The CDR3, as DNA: TGCGCCAGCAGCGCGAGGGGACAGGGGGCCATCAATACGCAGTATTTT.

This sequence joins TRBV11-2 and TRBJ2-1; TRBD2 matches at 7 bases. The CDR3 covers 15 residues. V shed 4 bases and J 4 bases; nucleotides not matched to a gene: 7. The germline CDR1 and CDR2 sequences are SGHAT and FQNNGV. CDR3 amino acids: CASSSSYGGYNEQFF. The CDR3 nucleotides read TGTGCCAGCAGCTCTTCGTACGGGGGGTACAATGAGCAGTTCTTC.

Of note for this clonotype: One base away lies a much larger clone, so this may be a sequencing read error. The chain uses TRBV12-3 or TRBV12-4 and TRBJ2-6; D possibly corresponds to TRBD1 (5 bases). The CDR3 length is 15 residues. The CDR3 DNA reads TGTGCCAGCAGTTTTTTGGGAACTGGGGCCAGCGTCCTGACTTTC. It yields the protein CASSFLGTGASVLTF.

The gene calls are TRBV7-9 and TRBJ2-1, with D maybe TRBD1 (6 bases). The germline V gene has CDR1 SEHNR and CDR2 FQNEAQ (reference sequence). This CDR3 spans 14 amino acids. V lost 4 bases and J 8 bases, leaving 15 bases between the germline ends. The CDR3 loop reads CASSSWGPSDEQFF. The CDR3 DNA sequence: TGTGCCAGCAGCTCCTGGGGGCCTTCCGATGAGCAGTTCTTC.

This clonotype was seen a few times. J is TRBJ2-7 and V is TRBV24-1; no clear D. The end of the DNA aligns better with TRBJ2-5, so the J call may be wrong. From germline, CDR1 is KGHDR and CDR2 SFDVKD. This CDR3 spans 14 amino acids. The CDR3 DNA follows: TGTGCCACCAGTGACACCGGACCGGTCGAGACCCAGTACTTC. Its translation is CATSDTGPVETQYF.

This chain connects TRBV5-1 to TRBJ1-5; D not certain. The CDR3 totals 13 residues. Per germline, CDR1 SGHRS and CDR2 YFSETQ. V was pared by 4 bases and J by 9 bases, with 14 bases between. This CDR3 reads CASSRVNYRPQHF. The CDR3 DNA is TGCGCCAGCAGCCGCGTCAATTATCGGCCCCAGCATTTT. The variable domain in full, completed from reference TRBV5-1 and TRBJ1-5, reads KAGVTQTPRYLIKTRGQQVTLSCSPISGHRSVSWYQQTPGQGLQFLFEYFSETQRNKGNFPGRFSGRQFSNSRSEMNVSTLELGDSALYLCASSRVNYRPQHFGDGTRLSIL.

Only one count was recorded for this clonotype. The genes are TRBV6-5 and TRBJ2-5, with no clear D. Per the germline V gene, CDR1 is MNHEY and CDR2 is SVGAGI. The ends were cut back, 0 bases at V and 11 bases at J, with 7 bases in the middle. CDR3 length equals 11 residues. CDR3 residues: CASSYSAKQYF. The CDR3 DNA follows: TGTGCCAGCAGTTACTCCGCGAAGCAGTACTTC.

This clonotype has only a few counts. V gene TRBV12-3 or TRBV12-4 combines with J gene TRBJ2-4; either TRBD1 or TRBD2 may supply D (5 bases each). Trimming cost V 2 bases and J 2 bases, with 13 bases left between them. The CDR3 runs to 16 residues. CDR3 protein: CASSLRGAFTKNIQYF. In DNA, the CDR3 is TGTGCCAGCAGTTTAAGAGGGGCGTTTACCAAAAACATTCAGTACTTC.

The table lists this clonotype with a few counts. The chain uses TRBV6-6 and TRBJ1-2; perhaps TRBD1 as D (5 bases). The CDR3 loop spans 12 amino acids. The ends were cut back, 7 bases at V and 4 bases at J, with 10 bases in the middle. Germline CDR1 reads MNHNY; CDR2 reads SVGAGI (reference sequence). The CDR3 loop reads CASMEGFYGYTF. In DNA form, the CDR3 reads TGTGCCAGCATGGAGGGGTTCTATGGCTACACCTTC.

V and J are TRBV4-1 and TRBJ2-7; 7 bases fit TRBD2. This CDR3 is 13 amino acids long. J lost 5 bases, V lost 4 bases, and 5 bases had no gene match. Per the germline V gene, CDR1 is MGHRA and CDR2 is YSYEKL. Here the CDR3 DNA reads TGCGCCAGCAGCCCTAGGGAGGGGAACGAGCAGTACTTC. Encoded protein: CASSPREGNEQYF.